The table lists the clone carrying this T cell receptor (beta chain) with many counts. Its antigen is unidentified. These data originate in a study of blood T cells in healthy people across ages. Alongside a J-beta primer mix, a sample-barcoded 5' primer served in a second PCR lasting about 7 to 11 cycles. MiXCR was run by TCRdb on the 5' RACE reads, yielding one entry per CDR3 protein. The profile shows roughly 1.7 million distinct CDR3 sequences, roughly 30% of them singletons. Study-level results: TCR beta diversity tracked closely with naive T cell percentage. Aged donors had fewer naive CD4+ cells and lower diversity than long-lived donors.

V gave up 0 bases and J gave up 4 bases; unmatched junction bases: 7. The CDR3 totals 17 residues. CDR1 is SGHVS, CDR2 FQNEAQ, per germline. The J gene is TRBJ2-3, the V gene TRBV7-8; 10 nucleotides agree with TRBD2. The source is a woman aged 25 to 45 in good health. Sequencing input: blood. In DNA, the CDR3 is TGTGCCAGCAGCTTAGCCCCGGCTAGCGGGAGCGCAGATACGCAGTATTTT. Protein sequence: CASSLAPASGSADTQYF.